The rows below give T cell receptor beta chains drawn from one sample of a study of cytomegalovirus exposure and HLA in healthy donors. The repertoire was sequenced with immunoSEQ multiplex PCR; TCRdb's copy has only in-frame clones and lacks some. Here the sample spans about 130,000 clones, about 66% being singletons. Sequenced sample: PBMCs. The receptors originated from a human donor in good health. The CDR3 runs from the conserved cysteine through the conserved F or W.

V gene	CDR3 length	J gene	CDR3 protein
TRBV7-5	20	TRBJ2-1	CVRSLGIYASGTSGNNEQFF
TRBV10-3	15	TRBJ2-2	CAISLGQGNTGELFF
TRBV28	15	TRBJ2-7	CASSSSGILSNEQYF
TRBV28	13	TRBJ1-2	CASSLGQGAGYTF
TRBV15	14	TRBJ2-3	CATSSSGLTDTQYF
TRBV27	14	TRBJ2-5	CASSLREGGETQYF
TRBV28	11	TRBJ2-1	CASTRTGQQFF
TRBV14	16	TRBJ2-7	CASSQGPLGRAYEQYF
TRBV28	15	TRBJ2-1	CASKPRTSGNNEQFF
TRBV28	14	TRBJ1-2	CASTSEGKHYGYTF
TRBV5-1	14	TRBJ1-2	CASSLSDRGYGYTF
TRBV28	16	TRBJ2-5	CASSLRLAGGGETQYF
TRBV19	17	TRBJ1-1	CASSIQDRALPNTEAFF
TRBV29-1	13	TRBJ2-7	CSAGLAGDYEQYF
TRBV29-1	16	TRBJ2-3	CSVPFGTGAVTDTRYF
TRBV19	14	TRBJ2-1	CASSRSLGLNEQFF